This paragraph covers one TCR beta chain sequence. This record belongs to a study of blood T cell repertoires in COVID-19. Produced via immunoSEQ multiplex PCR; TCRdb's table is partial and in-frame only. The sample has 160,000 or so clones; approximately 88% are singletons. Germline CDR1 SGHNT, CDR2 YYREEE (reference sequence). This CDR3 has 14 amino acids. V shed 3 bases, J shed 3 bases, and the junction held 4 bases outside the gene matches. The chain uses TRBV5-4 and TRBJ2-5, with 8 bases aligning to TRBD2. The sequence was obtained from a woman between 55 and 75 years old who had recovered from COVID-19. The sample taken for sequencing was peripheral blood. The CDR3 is CASSSWGLEETQYF. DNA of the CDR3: TGTGCCAGCAGCTCATGGGGACTAGAAGAGACCCAGTACTTC.